This T cell receptor (beta chain) is drawn from a study of breast tumors, draining lymph nodes, adjacent tissues. Study observations and caveats: The data were judged consistent with most tumor T cells coming from lymph node and expanding in tumor. Compared with lymph nodes, tumors were less diverse; compared with nontumor tissue, more. Data only fit, rather than demonstrated, lymph node origin of most tumor T cells. Tumor and nontumor repertoires were significantly more similar in luminal-like than in basal-like breast cancer.

The table lists this clonotype with a few counts. Its target is not known. TCRdb recomputed calls from the multiplex PCR reads with MiXCR, one row per CDR3 protein. The sample shows around 66,000 distinct CDR3 sequences, approximately 47% of them seen only once. Trimming cost V 5 bases and J 0 bases, with 14 bases left between them. CDR1 and CDR2 from the germline V gene are MDHEN and SYDVKM. The CDR3 consists of 15 residues. Sequenced material: breast tumor tissue. This TCR was sampled from a female donor with breast cancer. Some clones in this sample may be carry-over from other donors' samples. The chain joins TRBV28 to TRBJ2-7; D is unresolved. CDR3 DNA: TGTGCCAGCAGTCCGGACGGGCTTCTCTCCTACGAGCAGTACTTC. Protein: CASSPDGLLSYEQYF.